This T cell receptor (beta chain) is from a study of CD4 and CD8 cells across lung adenocarcinoma regions. This clonotype was counted ten times or more. Each CDR3 protein gets one entry after TCRdb re-called the PCR reads with MiXCR. The sample lists around 20,000 distinct CDR3 sequences; roughly half were seen once. Localized lung adenocarcinoma, a non-small cell lung cancer, affected the donors. The CDR3 covers 13 residues. Trimming stripped 4 bases from V and 1 base from J, with 7 bases between. CDR1 and CDR2 from the germline V gene are MNHEY and SVGAGI. Material: CD8+ T cells from the center of a lung tumor. The chain is built from TRBV6-5 and TRBJ1-1; D remains unclear. The sequence came from a female donor with lung adenocarcinoma. The CD4 and CD8 labels of this study may be unreliable. The CDR3 region has the DNA TGTGCCAGCAGTTTGAGGGAGAACACTGAAGCTTTCTTT. Translating gives CASSLRENTEAFF.